Below, 28 T cell receptor beta chains from the same sample are listed, as sequenced in a study of Ad26.COV2.S vaccination and SARS-CoV-2 variants. Sequenced by immunoSEQ multiplex PCR; TCRdb stores in-frame clones only, minus some. The table lists around 500,000 clones, roughly nine tenths of them singletons. Sample treatment: 19 received Ad26.COV2.S at low or high dose, single or two shots; about five received placebo; per-sample allocation not given. The samples were gathered on day 63 after the first injection of vaccine or placebo. The specimen comprised peripheral blood, sampled in a trial of Ad26.COV2.S vaccine versus placebo. The origin of the receptors is a person aged 18 to 65 who received the Ad26.COV2.S COVID-19 vaccine or a placebo.

This clone has more than one count but fewer than ten. The chain combines TRBV11-2 with TRBJ2-2; 10 bases are shared with TRBD1. Germline CDR1 and CDR2: SGHAT and FQNNGV. The CDR3 is made up of 14 amino acids. With 10 bases clipped from V and 4 bases from J, the junction kept 6 bases outside the gene matches. This chain's CDR3 is CATRQGAVTGELFF. The DNA of the CDR3 is TGTGCCACCAGACAGGGGGCGGTCACCGGGGAGCTGTTTTTT.

The V gene is TRBV19, the J gene TRBJ2-7; 8 nucleotides align to TRBD1. CDR1 and CDR2 (germline): LNHDA, SQIVND (reference sequence). The CDR3 length is 15 residues. V gave up 6 bases and J gave up 3 bases; unmatched junction bases: 10. CDR3 DNA: TGTGCCAGTAGCGAAAGGACAGGGATTAGCTACGAGCAGTACTTC. It codes for CASSERTGISYEQYF.

The V call is TRBV20-1, the J call TRBJ2-3, with D tentatively TRBD2 (6 bases). From germline, CDR1 is DFQATT and CDR2 SNEGSKA (reference sequence). The CDR3 extends over 14 amino acids. Trimming took 3 bases from V and 0 from J, leaving 10 bases between them. For the CDR3, the DNA is TGCAGTGCTAGTATAAGCGGGAGCACAGATACGCAGTATTTT. Protein: CSASISGSTDTQYF.

The J gene is TRBJ2-3, the V gene TRBV24-1; tentatively, D is TRBD2 (6 bases). Deletions cut 3 bases from V and 6 bases from J, with 18 bases between. CDR3 size: 16 residues. Per the germline V gene, CDR1 is KGHDR and CDR2 is SFDVKD. This chain's CDR3 is CATSDPGGGSLDTQYF. CDR3 nucleotides: TGTGCCACCAGTGATCCGGGTGGGGGGAGTTTGGATACGCAGTATTTT.

The chain combines TRBV11-3 with TRBJ2-2, with a possible D match to TRBD2 (5 bases). Germline CDR1 and CDR2: SGHNT and YENEEA. The V end lost 2 bases, the J end lost 1 base, and 5 bases lay between the germline ends. CDR3 size: 14 residues. CDR3 in DNA: TGTGCCAGCAGCTTACGGGGGAACACCGGGGAGCTGTTTTTT. It translates to CASSLRGNTGELFF.

The chain joins TRBV7-2 to TRBJ1-2, with TRBD1 identical over 8 bases. V was pared by 1 base and J by 0 bases, with 7 bases of the junction left unmatched. Germline V lookup: CDR1 SGHTA, CDR2 FQGNSA. The CDR3 extends over 17 amino acids. Written as DNA, the CDR3 is TGTGCCAGCAGCTTAGTTGCAGGGGGCAGTGCTAACTATGGCTACACCTTC. It encodes CASSLVAGGSANYGYTF.

The V gene is TRBV5-6, the J gene TRBJ1-2, with unresolved D. The CDR3 extends over 15 amino acids. V was trimmed by 7 bases and J by 4 bases, leaving 20 bases between them. Germline lookup yields CDR1 SGHDT and CDR2 YYEEEE. In nucleotides, the CDR3 is TGTGCCAGCCTAGAGGGCGTGAGTTCCCTCTATGGCTACACCTTC. It codes for CASLEGVSSLYGYTF.

The gene calls are TRBV29-1 and TRBJ1-2; 7 bases are a match to TRBD1. Germline CDR1 is SQVTM and CDR2 is ANQGSEA. After removal of 4 bases from V and 0 bases from J, the junction contained 11 bases not matched to a gene. The CDR3 sequence is 16 residues long. The CDR3 coding sequence is TGCAGCGTTGCTGTTCAGGGGGTGCTGGCTAACTATGGCTACACCTTC. This encodes CSVAVQGVLANYGYTF. Based on the CDR3 plus reference TRBV29-1 and TRBJ1-2, the full variable domain is SAVISQKPSRDICQRGTSLTIQCQVDSQVTMMFWYRQQPGQSLTLIATANQGSEATYESGFVIDKFPISRPNLTFSTLTVSNMSPEDSSIYLCSVAVQGVLANYGYTFGSGTRLTVV.

V usage is TRBV11-2 and J usage is TRBJ2-7; unclear D gene. CDR3 size: 14 residues. V was pared by 1 base and J by 0 bases, with 7 bases between. The V gene's germline CDR1 is SGHAT and CDR2 FQNNGV. The CDR3 loop reads CASSLGHSSYEQYF. The DNA for the CDR3 is TGTGCCAGCAGCTTAGGACATTCCTCCTACGAGCAGTACTTC.

The CDR3 DNA is TGTGCCAGCTCACCCCTAGAGGGGGAGGGCCAATTCTTC. Translated: CASSPLEGEGQFF. The chain recombines TRBV18 with TRBJ2-1, with a possible D match to TRBD2 (7 bases). In germline, CDR1 is KGHSH, CDR2 LQKENI. Between the trimmed V and J ends, which lost 3 bases and 16 bases, there was a span of 19 bases. The CDR3 is 13 residues long.

J is TRBJ2-1 and V is TRBV27, with unresolved D. The CDR3 totals 12 residues. V was pared by 8 bases and J by 0 bases, with 5 bases between. Germline CDR1 reads MNHEY; CDR2 reads SMNVEV (reference sequence). CDR3 region: CASSNSYNEQFF. DNA for the CDR3: TGTGCCAGCTCAAACTCCTACAATGAGCAGTTCTTC.

The CDR3 DNA sequence: TGTGCCACCAGACACAGAGTGTACGGCACCGGGGAGCTGTTTTTT. It is translated as CATRHRVYGTGELFF. V and J are TRBV24-1 and TRBJ2-2, with no clear D. The CDR3 spans 15 residues. The germline gives CDR1 KGHDR, CDR2 SFDVKD. With 7 bases removed from V and 4 bases from J, the gap between germline ends came to 15 bases.

V is TRBV19 and J is TRBJ2-7; TRBD1 matches 8 bases. J was trimmed by 6 bases and V by 0 bases; bases with no gene match: 13. Germline CDR1 and CDR2: LNHDA and SQIVND (reference sequence). The CDR3 sequence is 17 residues long. As DNA, the CDR3 is TGTGCCAGTAGTATAGATGTGTACGGACAGGGAGGCGGCGAGCAGTACTTC. This sequence encodes CASSIDVYGQGGGEQYF.

The chain employs TRBV27 and TRBJ2-1; 14 bases map to TRBD2. Germline V gene lookup returns CDR1 MNHEY and CDR2 SMNVEV (reference sequence). The junction had 9 bases not matched to a gene; V was cut back by 7 bases and J by 10 bases. The CDR3 is 15 residues long. CDR3 residues: CASTPGTSGRGEQFF. The CDR3 region has the DNA TGTGCCAGCACCCCCGGGACTAGCGGGAGAGGAGAGCAGTTCTTC.

The chain recombines TRBV10-3 with TRBJ2-7, with 7 bases lining up with TRBD1. The germline CDR1 and CDR2 sequences are ENHRY and SYGVKD. This CDR3 spans 18 amino acids. Trimming at V came to 2 bases and at J to 3 bases, leaving 16 bases not matched to a gene. CDR3 sequence reads: CAISERYRGLGGVYEQYF. Written as DNA, the CDR3 is TGTGCCATCAGTGAGAGATACAGGGGTCTCGGCGGTGTCTACGAGCAGTACTTC.

The rearrangement links TRBV19 to TRBJ1-2; D is ambiguous. Trimming cost V 7 bases and J 0 bases, with 12 bases left between them. The germline V gene encodes CDR1 LNHDA and CDR2 SQIVND (reference sequence). The CDR3 contains 14 residues. Here the CDR3 reads CASKGQQANYGYTF. As DNA, the CDR3 is TGTGCCAGTAAGGGCCAGCAAGCTAACTATGGCTACACCTTC.

This chain links TRBV12-3 or TRBV12-4 with TRBJ2-1; 9 bases are a match to TRBD2. With 8 bases clipped from V and 9 bases from J, the junction kept 5 bases outside the gene matches. This CDR3 has 12 amino acids. This chain's CDR3 is CASRNSGSEQFF. The CDR3, as DNA: TGTGCCAGCCGGAATAGCGGGAGTGAGCAGTTCTTC.

The rearrangement joins TRBV28 to TRBJ1-5; D unclear. The CDR3 spans 13 residues. V lost 5 bases and J lost 6, with 11 bases in between. Germline values: CDR1 MDHEN, CDR2 SYDVKM. CDR3: CASSRPGGQPQHF. DNA for the CDR3: TGTGCCAGCAGTCGACCGGGAGGTCAGCCCCAGCATTTT.

The rearrangement joins TRBV5-4 to TRBJ2-7; the D is unclear. V was trimmed by 2 bases and J by 7 bases, leaving 13 bases between them. Germline-derived CDR1 and CDR2 are SGHNT and YYREEE (reference sequence). The CDR3 runs to 13 residues. The CDR3 spells CASSFGRVGEQYF. In nucleotides, the CDR3 is TGTGCCAGCAGCTTCGGAAGGGTTGGTGAGCAGTACTTC.

This clone was counted a single time. The V call is TRBV5-1, the J call TRBJ2-3; D unclear. The ends were cut back, 0 bases at V and 3 bases at J, with 11 bases in the middle. The CDR3 length is 15 residues. Per the germline V gene, CDR1 is SGHRS and CDR2 is YFSETQ. The CDR3 is CASSLVAGQTDTQYF. The DNA of the CDR3 is TGCGCCAGCAGCTTGGTTGCCGGTCAAACAGATACGCAGTATTTT.

V gene TRBV28 combines with J gene TRBJ1-2; 7 bases agree with TRBD1. Germline CDR1 MDHEN, CDR2 SYDVKM. CDR3 length: 14 residues. V lost 5 bases, J lost 5 bases, and 8 bases stayed unmatched. DNA for the CDR3: TGTGCCAGCAGTCCCCGCGGGACAGAATATGGCTACACCTTC. It codes for CASSPRGTEYGYTF.

This sequence joins TRBV3-1 (or the pseudogene TRBV3-2) and TRBJ2-4; D not resolved. V was pared by 4 bases and J by 0 bases, with 28 bases between. Germline CDR1 reads LGHDT; CDR2 reads YNNKEL (reference sequence). The CDR3 contains 21 residues. The DNA of the CDR3 is TGTGCCAGCAGCCCTACCCTGCCCCACCAGCAGTTTACACTAGCCAAAAACATTCAGTACTTC. Translated: CASSPTLPHQQFTLAKNIQYF.

This chain connects TRBV2 to TRBJ1-1; D not certain. CDR3 length equals 14 residues. Trimming left V 2 bases short and J 0 bases short, with 7 bases between. Germline V gene lookup returns CDR1 SNHLY and CDR2 FYNNEI. CDR3 protein: CASSEPPMNTEAFF. For the CDR3, the DNA is TGTGCCAGCAGTGAACCCCCCATGAACACTGAAGCTTTCTTT.

The chain employs TRBV7-2 and TRBJ1-4; D unclear. The V gene's germline CDR1 is SGHTA and CDR2 FQGNSA. This CDR3 has 15 residues. Trimming took 5 bases from V and 3 from J, leaving 13 bases between them. Here the CDR3 DNA reads TGTGCCAGCAGCGTACGCACGGGTTCTAATGAAAAACTGTTTTTT. Protein product: CASSVRTGSNEKLFF.

The chain carries TRBV18 and TRBJ1-2; weak D call: TRBD1 (5 bases). This CDR3 contains 13 residues. Germline V gene sequence: CDR1 KGHSH, CDR2 LQKENI. With 3 bases removed from V and 6 bases from J, the gap between germline ends came to 11 bases. CDR3 sequence: CASSPGRADGYTF. The CDR3 coding sequence is TGTGCCAGCTCACCGGGCAGGGCTGATGGCTACACCTTC.

V and J are TRBV19 and TRBJ1-4; the D is unclear. Germline CDR1 is LNHDA and CDR2 is SQIVND (reference sequence). The V end lost 2 bases, the J end lost 8 bases, and 6 bases lay between the germline ends. CDR3 size: 12 residues. CDR3 protein: CASSIRAEKLFF. CDR3 nucleotides: TGTGCCAGTAGTATACGTGCCGAAAAACTGTTTTTT.

The chain carries TRBV12-2 and TRBJ1-1; the table names TRBD1, a call not compared with the DNA. TRBV12-2 is a pseudogene locus. CDR3 length: 17 amino acids. The CDR3 sequence is CASRLLGQRRMNTEAFF. The CDR3 DNA reads TGTGCAAGTCGCTTACTGGGACAGAGGAGGATGAACACTGAAGCTTTCTTT.

The chain joins TRBV6-6 to TRBJ2-7; TRBD2 might be the D (5 bases). CDR1 and CDR2 (germline): MNHNY, SVGAGI (reference sequence). The CDR3 sequence is 13 residues long. The V end lost 6 bases, the J end lost 4 bases, and 13 bases lay between the germline ends. In nucleotides, the CDR3 is TGTGCCAGCAGCACCTTGAGAGGGTACGAGCAGTACTTC. Amino acids: CASSTLRGYEQYF.